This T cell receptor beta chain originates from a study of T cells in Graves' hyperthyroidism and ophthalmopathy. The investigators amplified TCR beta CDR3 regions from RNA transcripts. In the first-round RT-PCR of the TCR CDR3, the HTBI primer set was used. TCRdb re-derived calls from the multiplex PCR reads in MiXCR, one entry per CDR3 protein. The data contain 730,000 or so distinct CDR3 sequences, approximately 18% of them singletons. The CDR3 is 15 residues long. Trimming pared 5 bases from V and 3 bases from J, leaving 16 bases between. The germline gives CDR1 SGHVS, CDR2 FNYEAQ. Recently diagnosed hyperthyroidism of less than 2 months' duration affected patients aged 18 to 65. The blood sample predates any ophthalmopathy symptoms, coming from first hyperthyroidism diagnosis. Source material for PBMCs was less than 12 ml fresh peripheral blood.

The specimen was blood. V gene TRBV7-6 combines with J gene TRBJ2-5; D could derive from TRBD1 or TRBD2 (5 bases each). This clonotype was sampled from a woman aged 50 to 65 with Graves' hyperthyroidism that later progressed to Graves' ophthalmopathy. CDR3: CASSLGGRDEETQYF. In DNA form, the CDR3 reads TGTGCCAGCAGCCTTGGAGGCAGGGATGAAGAGACCCAGTACTTC. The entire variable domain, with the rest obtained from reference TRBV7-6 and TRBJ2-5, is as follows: GAGVSQSPRYKVTKRGQDVALRCDPISGHVSLYWYRQALGQGPEFLTYFNYEAQQDKSGLPNDRFSAERPEGSISTLTIQRTEQRDSAMYRCASSLGGRDEETQYFGPGTRLLVL.